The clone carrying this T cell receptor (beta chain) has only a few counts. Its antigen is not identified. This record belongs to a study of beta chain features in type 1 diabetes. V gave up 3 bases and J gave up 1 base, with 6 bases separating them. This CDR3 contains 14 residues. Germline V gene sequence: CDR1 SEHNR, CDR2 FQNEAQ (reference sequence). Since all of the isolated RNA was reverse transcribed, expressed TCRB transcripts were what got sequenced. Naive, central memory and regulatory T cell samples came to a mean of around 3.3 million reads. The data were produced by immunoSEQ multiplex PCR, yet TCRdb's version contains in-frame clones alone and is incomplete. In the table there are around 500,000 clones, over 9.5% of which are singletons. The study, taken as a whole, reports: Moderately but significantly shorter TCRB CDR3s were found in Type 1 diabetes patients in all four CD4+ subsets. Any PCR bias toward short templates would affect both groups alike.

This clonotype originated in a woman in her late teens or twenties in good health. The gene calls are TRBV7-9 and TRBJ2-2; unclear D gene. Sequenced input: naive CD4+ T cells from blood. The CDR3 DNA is TGTGCCAGCAGCTTTGTGCGGAACACCGGGGAGCTGTTTTTT. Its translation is CASSFVRNTGELFF. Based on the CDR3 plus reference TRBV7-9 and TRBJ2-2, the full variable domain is DTGVSQNPRHKITKRGQNVTFRCDPISEHNRLYWYRQTLGQGPEFLTYFQNEAQLEKSRLLSDRFSAERPKGSFSTLEIQRTEQGDSAMYLCASSFVRNTGELFFGEGSRLTVL.